One sample yielded the 20 T cell receptor beta chains listed below, sequenced in a study of neurological immune-mediated disorders. One entry per CDR3 protein, called by TCRdb with MiXCR from the 5' RACE reads. The sample includes around 20,000 distinct CDR3 sequences, 5% to 7% of them seen just once. Sequenced sample: CD8+ T cells from blood. Source of these receptors: a man aged 18 to 30 in good health.

Judged by abundance, this clonotype is large. The chain uses TRBV6-5 and TRBJ1-1; D may be TRBD1 (5 bases). This CDR3 comprises 12 residues. Germline CDR1 is MNHEY and CDR2 is SVGAGI. V gave up 8 bases and J gave up 7 bases, with 14 bases separating them. CDR3 nucleotides: TGTGCCAGCGGATTCGGAGGGGATGAAGCTTTCTTT. This encodes CASGFGGDEAFF.

This clonotype appeared many times. The rearrangement links TRBV5-1 to TRBJ2-7; 9 nucleotides match TRBD1. This CDR3 comprises 15 residues. V lost 0 bases to trimming and J lost 6 bases; unmatched junction nucleotides: 7. Looked up from germline, CDR1 is SGHRS and CDR2 is YFSETQ. The CDR3 is CASSLEVGQGGEQYF. In DNA, the CDR3 is TGCGCCAGCAGCTTGGAAGTGGGACAGGGAGGCGAGCAGTACTTC.

This clonotype was detected only a few times. This chain connects TRBV2 to TRBJ1-4; the D gene is possibly TRBD1 (6 bases). The CDR3 consists of 15 residues. Trimming removed 11 bases at V and 5 bases at J, with 21 bases between. Germline assignment: CDR1 SNHLY and CDR2 FYNNEI. The CDR3 nucleotides read TGTGCCGGCCACTCGGACAGCGAGGTGAATGAAAAACTGTTTTTT. It encodes CAGHSDSEVNEKLFF.

This clonotype came up many times. This chain connects TRBV12-3 or TRBV12-4 to TRBJ2-1; D assignment may be TRBD1 or TRBD2 (6 bases each). The ends were cut back, 7 bases at V and 9 bases at J, with 10 bases in the middle. The length of the CDR3 is 11 residues. The CDR3 DNA reads TGTGCCAGCACCGGGGGCGGTGAGCAGTTCTTC. Translating it yields CASTGGGEQFF.

This clonotype was seen at least ten times. This chain joins TRBV9 and TRBJ2-1; 12 bases agree with TRBD2. V dropped 0 bases and J dropped 5; count of bases not matched to a gene: 12. This CDR3 comprises 19 residues. CDR1 is SGDLS and CDR2 is YYNGEE in the germline V gene. The CDR3 protein is CASSVVGKLAGGTDNEQFF. The CDR3, as DNA: TGTGCCAGCAGCGTAGTTGGAAAACTAGCGGGGGGAACCGACAATGAGCAGTTCTTC.

Ten or more counts support this clonotype. The chain carries TRBV5-1 and TRBJ2-5; D is perhaps TRBD2 (6 bases). Trimming stripped 0 bases from V and 3 bases from J, with 21 bases between. Germline loops: CDR1 SGHRS, CDR2 YFSETQ. This CDR3 is built from 18 residues. CDR3 sequence: CASSLGKAGSPGEETQYF. The CDR3 DNA follows: TGCGCCAGCAGCTTGGGGAAGGCGGGCAGCCCGGGGGAAGAGACCCAGTACTTC. Filled out from reference TRBV5-1 and TRBJ2-5, the complete variable domain reads KAGVTQTPRYLIKTRGQQVTLSCSPISGHRSVSWYQQTPGQGLQFLFEYFSETQRNKGNFPGRFSGRQFSNSRSEMNVSTLELGDSALYLCASSLGKAGSPGEETQYFGPGTRLLVL.

The sample holds many counts of this clonotype. CDR3 protein: CASSYSTGYGVYEQYF. CDR3 DNA: TGTGCCAGCAGTTACTCGACAGGATACGGTGTCTACGAGCAGTACTTC. The V call is TRBV6-6, the J call TRBJ2-7; D is perhaps TRBD1 (6 bases). V was shortened by 0 bases and J by 3 bases, with 15 bases between the two germline ends. The CDR3 contains 16 residues. Germline assignment: CDR1 MNHNY and CDR2 SVGAGI (reference sequence).

This clonotype occurred many times. This CDR3 is CSVDGLADTDTQYF. CDR3 nucleotides: TGCAGCGTTGACGGACTAGCGGACACAGATACGCAGTATTTT. The chain has TRBV29-1 and TRBJ2-3; 10 bases line up with TRBD2. The CDR3 totals 14 residues. J gave up 2 bases and V 3 bases, and 2 bases lay outside the gene matches. Germline lookup yields CDR1 SQVTM and CDR2 ANQGSEA.

The sample holds many counts of this clonotype. The V call is TRBV6-6, the J call TRBJ1-1; unclear D gene. CDR1 and CDR2 (germline): MNHNY, SVGAGI (reference sequence). V was trimmed by 6 bases and J by 6 bases, leaving 14 bases between them. There are 13 residues in the CDR3. CDR3 nucleotides: TGTGCCAGCAGACAAACACCCATCTCTGAAGCTTTCTTT. This gives the protein CASRQTPISEAFF.

This clonotype was detected ten times or more. V gene TRBV29-1 combines with J gene TRBJ1-1; no definite D call. V dropped 4 bases and J dropped 0 bases, with 6 bases sitting between them. The CDR3 runs to 12 residues. Germline V gene sequence: CDR1 SQVTM, CDR2 ANQGSEA. The DNA for the CDR3 is TGCAGCGTTGCGACGCTGAACACTGAAGCTTTCTTT. This encodes CSVATLNTEAFF.

This clonotype came up many times. The rearrangement links TRBV10-3 to TRBJ1-6; 7 bases agree with TRBD1. The junction had 6 bases not matched to a gene; V was cut back by 8 bases and J by 2 bases. There are 15 residues in the CDR3. In germline, CDR1 is ENHRY, CDR2 SYGVKD. CDR3 sequence (DNA): TGTGCCATCCGGGACAGCACTACCTATAATTCACCCCTCCACTTT. Translating it yields CAIRDSTTYNSPLHF.

This clonotype showed up many times. The chain has TRBV29-1 and TRBJ2-7; tentatively, D is TRBD2 (5 bases). From germline, CDR1 is SQVTM and CDR2 ANQGSEA. This CDR3 region has 13 residues. Deletions cut 6 bases from V and 7 bases from J, with 19 bases between. The CDR3 bases are TGCAGCGTCCGAGGGCAGCCCTTTGAGGAGCAGTACTTC. This gives the protein CSVRGQPFEEQYF.

This clonotype was observed at least ten times. This chain links TRBV7-9 with TRBJ1-2; D perhaps matches TRBD1 (6 bases). Trimming stripped 1 base from V and 4 bases from J, with 10 bases between. This CDR3 spans 14 amino acids. Germline V lookup: CDR1 SEHNR, CDR2 FQNEAQ (reference sequence). The CDR3 DNA is TGTGCCAGCAGCTTAGACTGGGGGCCCTATGGCTACACCTTC. This gives the protein CASSLDWGPYGYTF.

There are many counts of this clonotype. CDR3 bases: TGTGCCAGCAGCCCGCCGACCGGGTGGGGCACTGAAGCTTTCTTT. Amino acid sequence: CASSPPTGWGTEAFF. This chain uses TRBV7-2 with TRBJ1-1, with D unresolved. The ends were cut back, 5 bases at V and 4 bases at J, with 17 bases in the middle. The CDR3 spans 15 residues. Germline CDR1 and CDR2: SGHTA and FQGNSA.

This clonotype was counted many times. The chain couples TRBV19 to TRBJ1-6; 10 bases are a match to TRBD1. With 8 bases clipped from V and 10 bases from J, the junction kept 8 bases outside the gene matches. The length of the CDR3 is 14 residues. In germline, CDR1 is LNHDA, CDR2 SQIVND (reference sequence). The CDR3 DNA is TGTGCCAGTCAGTTCGGGACAGGGGAATCACCCCTCCACTTT. This translates into CASQFGTGESPLHF.

This clonotype has at least ten counts. The chain uses TRBV27 and TRBJ1-2; D remains unclear. Between the trimmed V and J ends, which lost 3 bases and 2 bases, there was a span of 7 bases. The germline V gene has CDR1 MNHEY and CDR2 SMNVEV (reference sequence). The CDR3 covers 13 residues. CDR3 amino acids: CASSFAVNYGYTF. CDR3 coding DNA: TGTGCCAGCAGTTTTGCAGTGAACTATGGCTACACCTTC.

At least ten counts were recorded for this clonotype. The chain recombines TRBV6-2 or TRBV6-3 with TRBJ1-1, with D unresolved. V was shortened by 6 bases and J by 1 base, with 9 bases between the two germline ends. CDR3 length: 13 residues. In germline, CDR1 is MNHEY, CDR2 SVGEGT. CDR3 in amino acids: CASSSGRNTEAFF. The CDR3 DNA sequence: TGTGCCAGCAGCTCCGGGCGGAACACTGAAGCTTTCTTT.

In this sample, this clonotype turned up many times. The chain has TRBV27 and TRBJ2-7, with D tentatively TRBD2 (7 bases). The germline V gene encodes CDR1 MNHEY and CDR2 SMNVEV (reference sequence). The V gene lost 5 bases and the J gene lost 5 bases, with 25 bases spanning the gap. CDR3 length equals 17 residues. The DNA for the CDR3 is TGTGCCAGCAGTGAGAACCCACTAGGGGGGGCGTCCGACGAGCAGTACTTC. Translating it yields CASSENPLGGASDEQYF.

In this sample, this clonotype turned up many times. This CDR3 is CASSPGTSVTDTQYF. As DNA, the CDR3 is TGTGCCAGCAGCCCCGGGACTAGCGTCACAGATACGCAGTATTTT. V gene TRBV4-2 combines with J gene TRBJ2-3; 10 nucleotides match TRBD2. The CDR3 is 15 amino acids. The germline gives CDR1 LGHNA, CDR2 YNFKEQ. The J segment lost 2 bases and the V segment lost 4 bases, leaving 3 bases of the junction unmatched.

This clonotype was picked up many times. The chain carries TRBV19 and TRBJ1-2, with D unresolved. V lost 3 bases and J lost 8, with 10 bases in between. Germline-derived CDR1 and CDR2 are LNHDA and SQIVND (reference sequence). This CDR3 is 12 amino acids long. The CDR3 region is CASSISGSGYTF. The DNA for the CDR3 is TGTGCCAGTAGTATCTCGGGGTCGGGCTACACCTTC.